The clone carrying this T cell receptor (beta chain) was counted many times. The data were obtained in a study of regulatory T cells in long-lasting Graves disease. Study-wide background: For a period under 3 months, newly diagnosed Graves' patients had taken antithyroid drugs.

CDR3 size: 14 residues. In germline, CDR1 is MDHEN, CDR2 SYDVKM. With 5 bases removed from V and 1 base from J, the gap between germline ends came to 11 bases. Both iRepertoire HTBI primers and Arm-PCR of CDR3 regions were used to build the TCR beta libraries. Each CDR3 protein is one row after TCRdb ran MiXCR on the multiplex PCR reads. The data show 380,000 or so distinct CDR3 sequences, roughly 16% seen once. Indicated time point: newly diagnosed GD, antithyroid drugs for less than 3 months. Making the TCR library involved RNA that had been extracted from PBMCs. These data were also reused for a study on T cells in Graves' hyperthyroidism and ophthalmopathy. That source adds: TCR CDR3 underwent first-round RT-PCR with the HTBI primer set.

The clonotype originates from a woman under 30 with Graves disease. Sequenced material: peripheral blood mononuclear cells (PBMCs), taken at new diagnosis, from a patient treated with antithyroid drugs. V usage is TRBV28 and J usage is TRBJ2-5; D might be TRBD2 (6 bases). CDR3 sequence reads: CASSVLATQETQYF. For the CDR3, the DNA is TGTGCCAGCAGTGTTCTAGCGACCCAAGAGACCCAGTACTTC.